The 27 T cell receptor beta chains below come from one sample, sequenced in a study of metastatic and nonmetastatic thyroid tumors. TCRdb recomputed clones from the PCR reads via MiXCR. The sample includes some 84,000 clones, about 9.1% of them seen just once. Nobody among the patients had been given any treatment before thyroid surgery. Sequenced material: blood. These receptors all come from a female donor with papillary thyroid cancer or a benign thyroid nodule (not recorded which). Some clones in this sample may be carry-over from other donors' samples.

This clone was seen at least ten times. The CDR3: CASSFFRNTIYF. The CDR3 DNA reads as TGTGCCAGCAGCTTCTTTCGTAACACCATATATTTT. The rearrangement uses TRBV5-6 and TRBJ1-3; D unresolved. CDR1 is SGHDT, CDR2 YYEEEE, per germline. The CDR3 length is 12 residues. The V and J ends lost 2 bases and 7 bases respectively, with 7 bases between them.

This clone was found many times. The chain links TRBV2 to TRBJ1-5, with unresolved D. Germline-derived CDR1 and CDR2 are SNHLY and FYNNEI. The CDR3 spans 13 residues. With 1 base removed from V and 7 bases from J, the gap between germline ends came to 8 bases. The DNA for the CDR3 is TGTGCCAGCAGTGAAGAGGGAGGCCAGCCCCAGCATTTT. It yields the protein CASSEEGGQPQHF.

The rearrangement joins TRBV5-1 to TRBJ2-2, with D possibly TRBD2 on 6 matching bases. The CDR3 has 15 residues. The germline CDR1 and CDR2 sequences are SGHRS and YFSETQ. The V gene lost 4 bases and the J gene lost 2 bases, with 12 bases spanning the gap. DNA for the CDR3: TGCGCCAGCAGCCTGACAACTAGCAACACCGGGGAGCTGTTTTTT. This sequence encodes CASSLTTSNTGELFF.

On this clone itself: A much larger clonotype is one base distant, so this may be a read error. The CDR3 nucleotides are TGTGCCAGCAGTGGATTACACGGGGGTCGGCAGTTCTTC. It yields the protein CASSGLHGGRQFF. This sequence joins TRBV2 and TRBJ2-1; a weak D match, TRBD2 (6 bases). The germline V gene encodes CDR1 SNHLY and CDR2 FYNNEI. Trimming took off 4 bases at V and 12 bases at J, with 16 bases between the two ends. The CDR3 is 13 residues long.

This clone was picked up many times. This rearrangement joins TRBV12-3 or TRBV12-4 to TRBJ1-3; D perhaps matches TRBD1 (5 bases). V was clipped by 8 bases and J by 5 bases, with 19 bases between them. This CDR3 comprises 15 residues. The CDR3 nucleotides read TGTGCCAGCCATAGCGGGAGCAGGGAAAGAAACACCATATATTTT. Its translation is CASHSGSRERNTIYF.

Ten or more counts support this clone. The CDR3 reads CASSDRGYTGELFF. The CDR3 nucleotides are TGTGCCAGCAGTGACAGGGGGTACACCGGGGAGCTGTTTTTT. J is TRBJ2-2 and V is TRBV6-1; 7 nucleotides align to TRBD1. Germline V gives CDR1 MNHNS, CDR2 SASEGT. The CDR3 length is 14 residues. V was clipped by 3 bases and J by 3 bases; unmatched bases: 1.

The chain carries TRBV20-1 and TRBJ2-1; no definite D call. Germline CDR1 DFQATT, CDR2 SNEGSKA (reference sequence). The CDR3 contains 15 residues. The V gene lost 6 bases and the J gene lost 0 bases, with 15 bases spanning the gap. As DNA, the CDR3 is TGCAGTGCACCGTTCCGGGCCAACTCCTACAATGAGCAGTTCTTC. It translates to CSAPFRANSYNEQFF.

This clone has ten or more counts. The chain recombines TRBV6-5 with TRBJ2-3; weak D call: TRBD2 (5 bases). CDR1 and CDR2 (germline): MNHEY, SVGAGI. The CDR3 runs 12 residues. V shed 2 bases and J shed 7 bases, with 7 bases lying between them. The CDR3 region has the DNA TGTGCCAGCAGTTACGAGGGCTATACGCAGTATTTT. It encodes CASSYEGYTQYF.

The chain joins TRBV20-1 to TRBJ2-2; 7 nucleotides match TRBD1. The CDR3 sequence is 13 residues long. Germline V gene sequence: CDR1 DFQATT, CDR2 SNEGSKA (reference sequence). V lost 5 bases to trimming and J lost 3 bases; unmatched junction nucleotides: 3. The CDR3, as DNA: TGCAGTGCTCTAGACAGGGACACCGGGGAGCTGTTTTTT. It codes for CSALDRDTGELFF.

This clone was seen more than once but under ten times. This sequence joins TRBV5-2 and TRBJ2-2. TRBV5-2 is a known pseudogene. There are 19 residues in the CDR3. CDR3 in amino acids: CASDLPSGGRLPNTGELFF. The CDR3, as DNA: TGTGCCAGCGACCTTCCAAGTGGCGGAAGATTACCGAACACCGGGGAGCTGTTTTTT.

This clone was counted ten times or more. The chain links TRBV18 to TRBJ2-5, with 12 bases fitting TRBD2. Trimming at V came to 5 bases and at J to 4 bases, leaving 5 bases not matched to a gene. The CDR3 spans 15 residues. Germline loops: CDR1 KGHSH, CDR2 LQKENI. The CDR3 reads CASSSWTSGVETQYF. The CDR3 DNA follows: TGTGCCAGCTCATCCTGGACTAGCGGGGTAGAGACCCAGTACTTC.

The table lists this clone with a few counts. The rearrangement uses TRBV20-1 and TRBJ2-2; D is possibly TRBD1 or TRBD2 (5 bases each). Between the trimmed V and J ends, which lost 5 bases and 6 bases, there was a span of 13 bases. The CDR3 is 13 amino acids. Germline V gene data show CDR1 as DFQATT and CDR2 as SNEGSKA (reference sequence). The CDR3 DNA is TGCAGTGCTCCAAAGGGACGGGCCGGGGAGCTGTTTTTT. Translating it yields CSAPKGRAGELFF.

Many counts were recorded for this clone. The gene calls are TRBV6-1 and TRBJ2-2; maybe TRBD2 (5 bases). The CDR3 has 14 amino acids. In germline, CDR1 is MNHNS, CDR2 SASEGT. Trimming cost V 0 bases and J 3 bases, with 5 bases left between them. The CDR3 reads CASSEASDTGELFF. CDR3 bases: TGTGCCAGCAGTGAAGCTAGCGACACCGGGGAGCTGTTTTTT.

The table lists this clone with many counts. The gene calls are TRBV11-1 and TRBJ2-2, with TRBD1 identical over 10 bases. The trim removed 5 bases at V and 6 bases at J, leaving 12 bases unmatched. The CDR3 totals 17 residues. CDR1 SGHAT and CDR2 FQDESV come from the germline V gene (reference sequence). CDR3 amino acids: CASSENPGQGLSGELFF. Written as DNA, the CDR3 is TGTGCCAGCAGCGAAAATCCGGGACAGGGGCTTTCCGGGGAGCTGTTTTTT.

This clone is labeled medium-sized. The chain employs TRBV2 and TRBJ2-2; perhaps TRBD2 as D (6 bases). Between the trimmed V and J ends, which lost 7 bases and 1 base, there was a span of 7 bases. Germline lookup yields CDR1 SNHLY and CDR2 FYNNEI. The CDR3 runs 13 residues. For the CDR3, the DNA is TGTGCCAGCAAGGAGGGGAACACCGGGGAGCTGTTTTTT. Its translation: CASKEGNTGELFF. The entire variable domain, with the rest obtained from reference TRBV2 and TRBJ2-2, is as follows: EPEVTQTPSHQVTQMGQEVILRCVPISNHLYFYWYRQILGQKVEFLVSFYNNEISEKSEIFDDQFSVERPDGSNFTLKIRSTKLEDSAMYFCASKEGNTGELFFGEGSRLTVL.

The chain is built from TRBV30 and TRBJ2-7; tentative D call: TRBD2 (6 bases). The germline V and J ends were trimmed by 4 bases and 5 bases, with 15 bases remaining between them. The CDR3 loop spans 13 amino acids. Looked up from germline, CDR1 is GTSNPN and CDR2 is SVGIG (reference sequence). The CDR3 DNA reads TGTGCCTGGATTTTTTTCGGGGGAGACGAGCAGTACTTC. Protein sequence: CAWIFFGGDEQYF.

This clone was counted many times. This rearrangement joins TRBV2 to TRBJ2-1; D is possibly TRBD1 or TRBD2 (5 bases each). The V end lost 1 base, the J end lost 9 bases, and 16 bases lay between the germline ends. CDR1 SNHLY and CDR2 FYNNEI come from the germline V gene. The CDR3 runs 15 residues. The CDR3 region is CASSEVRSGAGEQFF. The CDR3 DNA reads as TGTGCCAGCAGTGAAGTGCGGTCCGGGGCTGGTGAGCAGTTCTTC. Full variable domain (outside the CDR3, taken from reference TRBV2 and TRBJ2-1): EPEVTQTPSHQVTQMGQEVILRCVPISNHLYFYWYRQILGQKVEFLVSFYNNEISEKSEIFDDQFSVERPDGSNFTLKIRSTKLEDSAMYFCASSEVRSGAGEQFFGPGTRLTVL.

This clone was counted a few times. The chain carries TRBV2 and TRBJ2-1; D possibly uses TRBD1 or TRBD2 (5 bases each). CDR3 length equals 14 residues. Trimming removed 7 bases at V and 5 bases at J, with 15 bases between. Germline CDR1 and CDR2: SNHLY and FYNNEI. The CDR3 DNA is TGTGCCAGCAAAGGCCGCGAGGGGCACAATGAGCAGTTCTTC. Translating gives CASKGREGHNEQFF.

This clone has ten or more counts. This rearrangement joins TRBV14 to TRBJ1-1; D is uncertain. This CDR3 is built from 14 residues. Germline CDR1 SGHDN, CDR2 FVKESK. The V end was cut by 4 bases, the J end by 0 bases, with 9 bases between. The CDR3 sequence is CASSPPGMNTEAFF. CDR3 nucleotides: TGTGCCAGCAGCCCACCTGGGATGAACACTGAAGCTTTCTTT.

Many counts were recorded for this clone. This chain joins TRBV18 and TRBJ2-3; TRBD2 agrees at 7 bases. In germline, CDR1 is KGHSH, CDR2 LQKENI. V dropped 6 bases and J dropped 4; count of bases not matched to a gene: 4. The CDR3 runs 13 residues. This chain's CDR3 is CASSRGLADTQYF. The CDR3 region has the DNA TGTGCCAGCTCCCGCGGACTAGCAGATACGCAGTATTTT.

To note about this clone: Since a much larger clone is just one base distant, this may be a read error. Other nucleotide sequences from this sample produce the same CDR3. This rearrangement joins TRBV5-1 to TRBJ2-1, with 14 nucleotides matching TRBD2. Germline trimming cut 7 bases from V and 4 bases from J; bases unmatched to any gene: 1. The CDR3 is made up of 14 amino acids. CDR1 is SGHRS, CDR2 YFSETQ, per germline. The CDR3 protein is CASGTSGGYNEQFF. The CDR3 DNA reads as TGCGCCAGCGGGACTAGCGGGGGTTACAATGAGCAGTTCTTC.

V and J are TRBV12-3 or TRBV12-4 and TRBJ2-2; D remains unclear. The CDR3 loop spans 14 amino acids. The V end was cut by 6 bases, the J end by 1 base, with 9 bases between. The CDR3 protein is CASRPVWNTGELFF. Here the CDR3 DNA reads TGTGCCAGCAGGCCCGTGTGGAACACCGGGGAGCTGTTTTTT.

Details on this clone: Additional DNA sequences in this sample encode the identical CDR3. The chain recombines TRBV5-6 with TRBJ1-1; 7 bases match TRBD1. The CDR3 has 13 amino acids. Germline V gene sequence: CDR1 SGHDT, CDR2 YYEEEE. J lost 14 bases, V lost 3 bases, and 13 bases had no gene match. The chain's CDR3 is CASSWGRGQLAFF. In DNA form, the CDR3 reads TGTGCCAGCAGCTGGGGGAGGGGACAGCTCGCCTTCTTT.

This clone was picked up many times. The rearrangement uses TRBV24-1 and TRBJ2-1; 8 bases map to TRBD2. V was pared by 5 bases and J by 3 bases, with 8 bases of the junction left unmatched. Germline values: CDR1 KGHDR, CDR2 SFDVKD. The CDR3 has 16 amino acids. CDR3 amino acids: CATSGYRGGVYNEQFF. Here the CDR3 DNA reads TGTGCCACCAGTGGATACCGGGGGGGAGTCTACAATGAGCAGTTCTTC.

Many counts were recorded for this clone. V usage is TRBV5-1 and J usage is TRBJ1-3; the D gene is possibly TRBD1 (6 bases). Germline values: CDR1 SGHRS, CDR2 YFSETQ. The length of the CDR3 is 14 residues. V gave up 5 bases and J gave up 2 bases, with 11 bases separating them. The CDR3 spells CASSRAGAGNTIYF. CDR3 bases: TGCGCCAGCAGTAGGGCAGGGGCTGGAAACACCATATATTTT.

At least ten counts were recorded for this clone. The V call is TRBV18, the J call TRBJ1-2, with D tentatively TRBD1 (6 bases). The CDR3 is made up of 14 amino acids. Trimming shortened V by 1 base and J by 8 bases, and 14 bases separated the two germline ends. Germline loops: CDR1 KGHSH, CDR2 LQKENI. The CDR3 spells CASSPLDSVEGYTF. Here the CDR3 DNA reads TGTGCCAGCTCACCACTGGACAGTGTCGAAGGCTACACCTTC.

Ten or more counts support this clone. This sequence joins TRBV7-3 and TRBJ2-1; 12 nucleotides agree with TRBD2. This CDR3 has 14 amino acids. Unmatched junction bases numbered 4, after V lost 5 bases and J lost 8 bases. The germline V gene encodes CDR1 SGHTA and CDR2 FQGTGA. The CDR3 region has the DNA TGTGCCAGCAGCATTACTAGCGGGGGGTATGAGCAGTTCTTC. This codes for CASSITSGGYEQFF.